Each of the 25 T cell receptor beta chains below was sequenced from the same sample in a study of T cells in tumors after PD-1 blockade. The table came from immunoSEQ multiplex PCR; TCRdb's copy has only in-frame clones and leaves some out. Seen here are around 35,000 clones, roughly 76% observed once, and the top ten hold around two fifths. The sample in question was PBMCs, obtained after anti-PD-1 treatment. The source of these receptors is a human donor with basal cell carcinoma.

The gene calls are TRBV6-6 and TRBJ2-6, with TRBD1 as a possible D gene (6 bases). The CDR3 is 16 residues long. V was shortened by 6 bases and J by 2 bases, with 14 bases between the two germline ends. Germline loops: CDR1 MNHNY, CDR2 SVGAGI (reference sequence). DNA of the CDR3: TGTGCCAGCAGGACGGAAACAGGGACTGGGGCCAACGTCCTGACTTTC. Residues: CASRTETGTGANVLTF.

CDR3 coding DNA: TGCGCCAGCAGCTTGGACGTCGGCGCCGGGGGCGCTGGCTACACCTTC. Encoded protein: CASSLDVGAGGAGYTF. The V call is TRBV5-1, the J call TRBJ1-2, with D possibly TRBD1 on 6 matching bases. The CDR3 runs 16 residues. Per germline, CDR1 SGHRS and CDR2 YFSETQ. Trimming took 0 bases from V and 7 from J, leaving 19 bases between them. Drawing the rest from reference TRBV5-1 and TRBJ1-2, the complete variable domain is KAGVTQTPRYLIKTRGQQVTLSCSPISGHRSVSWYQQTPGQGLQFLFEYFSETQRNKGNFPGRFSGRQFSNSRSEMNVSTLELGDSALYLCASSLDVGAGGAGYTFGSGTRLTVV.

The chain uses TRBV5-4 and TRBJ1-1, with D uncertain. The CDR3 is 15 residues long. Trimming took 5 bases from V and 1 from J, leaving 15 bases between them. From germline, CDR1 is SGHNT and CDR2 YYREEE (reference sequence). CDR3 coding DNA: TGTGCCAGCAGGGAACTTCTTGGGAGGAACACTGAAGCTTTCTTT. Translating it yields CASRELLGRNTEAFF.

The chain employs TRBV18 and TRBJ1-6; no clear D. The V gene lost 2 bases and the J gene lost 5 bases, with 7 bases spanning the gap. The germline gives CDR1 KGHSH, CDR2 LQKENI. This CDR3 comprises 14 residues. The CDR3 loop reads CASSPGSDNSPLHF. CDR3 nucleotides: TGTGCCAGCTCACCAGGGTCGGATAATTCACCCCTCCACTTT.

The chain is built from TRBV5-6 and TRBJ2-7; tentatively, D is TRBD1 (6 bases). There are 17 residues in the CDR3. The ends were cut back, 0 bases at V and 2 bases at J, with 18 bases in the middle. Germline assignment: CDR1 SGHDT and CDR2 YYEEEE. In nucleotides, the CDR3 is TGTGCCAGCAGCTTGGATGTTTCGGGACAAGTCACCTACGAGCAGTACTTC. Its protein is CASSLDVSGQVTYEQYF.

The V gene is TRBV19, the J gene TRBJ2-3, with 10 bases fitting TRBD2. CDR3 length: 15 residues. CDR1 and CDR2 from the germline V gene are LNHDA and SQIVND (reference sequence). V trimming: 2 bases; J trimming: 9 bases; junction bases outside the gene matches: 8. For the CDR3, the DNA is TGTGCCAGTAGTATACTCGGAGCGGGGGGGAAGACGCAGTATTTT. This gives the protein CASSILGAGGKTQYF.

The chain combines TRBV6-5 with TRBJ2-7, with 8 bases lining up with TRBD1. CDR1 and CDR2 (germline): MNHEY, SVGAGI. The CDR3 runs 14 residues. J gave up 6 bases and V 5 bases, and 9 bases lay outside the gene matches. The CDR3 DNA follows: TGTGCCAGCAGTAAACCGGGACAGGAGCGCGAGCAGTACTTC. Its translation: CASSKPGQEREQYF.

This clone was seen a few times. This chain uses TRBV7-8 with TRBJ1-1, with unresolved D. Germline V gene lookup returns CDR1 SGHVS and CDR2 FQNEAQ. The CDR3 is 13 residues long. V lost 3 bases, J lost 5 bases, and 10 bases lay in between. CDR3 in amino acids: CASSFGEGTEAFF. CDR3 sequence (DNA): TGTGCCAGCAGCTTCGGAGAAGGGACTGAAGCTTTCTTT.

This clone was seen a few times. J is TRBJ1-1 and V is TRBV3-1 (or the pseudogene TRBV3-2); D not resolved. This CDR3 region has 14 residues. From germline, CDR1 is LGHDT and CDR2 YNNKEL (reference sequence). Trimming took 3 bases from V and 7 from J, leaving 15 bases between them. CDR3 loop: CASSHQISVNEAFF. As DNA, the CDR3 is TGTGCCAGCAGCCACCAGATCAGTGTGAATGAAGCTTTCTTT.

The V and J genes are TRBV6-5 and TRBJ1-1; 10 nucleotides match TRBD1. The trim removed 7 bases at V and 8 bases at J, leaving 7 bases unmatched. Germline V gene lookup returns CDR1 MNHEY and CDR2 SVGAGI. The CDR3 length is 13 residues. CDR3 in DNA: TGTGCCAGCACCGGGACAGGGGTCCCCGAAGCTTTCTTT. Its protein product is CASTGTGVPEAFF.

The chain carries TRBV5-1 and TRBJ2-3; D ambiguous. Germline values: CDR1 SGHRS, CDR2 YFSETQ. The V gene lost 5 bases and the J gene lost 7 bases, with 11 bases spanning the gap. The CDR3 has 12 residues. The CDR3 DNA follows: TGCGCCAGCAGTACGGCAAGGCATACGCAGTATTTT. It translates to CASSTARHTQYF.

The chain is built from TRBV5-4 and TRBJ2-2, with 8 bases matching TRBD2. V was pared by 4 bases and J by 0 bases, with 5 bases of the junction left unmatched. The CDR3 is 16 residues long. Germline V gives CDR1 SGHNT, CDR2 YYREEE (reference sequence). The CDR3 nucleotides read TGTGCCAGCAGCCCCCCCGGGGGGGCGAACACCGGGGAGCTGTTTTTT. Translating it yields CASSPPGGANTGELFF.

The rearrangement links TRBV4-1 to TRBJ2-3; D is ambiguous. The CDR3 totals 15 residues. V lost 0 bases and J 3 bases, leaving 10 bases between the germline ends. The germline gives CDR1 MGHRA, CDR2 YSYEKL. The CDR3 DNA reads as TGCGCCAGCAGCCAAGATTCTACCAGAACAGATACGCAGTATTTT. It is translated as CASSQDSTRTDTQYF.

V usage is TRBV28 and J usage is TRBJ2-7; unclear D gene. This CDR3 is 12 amino acids long. CDR1 is MDHEN and CDR2 is SYDVKM in the germline V gene. Trimming pared 2 bases from V and 2 bases from J, leaving 4 bases between. This chain's CDR3 is CASSLPPYEQYF. Here the CDR3 DNA reads TGTGCCAGCAGTTTACCTCCCTACGAGCAGTACTTC. The full variable domain, completed using reference TRBV28 and TRBJ2-7, is DVKVTQSSRYLVKRTGEKVFLECVQDMDHENMFWYRQDPGLGLRLIYFSYDVKMKEKGDIPEGYSVSREKKERFSLILESASTNQTSMYLCASSLPPYEQYFGPGTRLTVT.

The chain couples TRBV5-4 to TRBJ1-2; 9 nucleotides align to TRBD1. V trimming: 4 bases; J trimming: 1 base; junction bases outside the gene matches: 5. CDR1 and CDR2 (germline): SGHNT, YYREEE (reference sequence). CDR3 length: 15 amino acids. The CDR3 DNA is TGTGCCAGCAGCGATGGGACAGGGATTAACTATGGCTACACCTTC. Protein sequence: CASSDGTGINYGYTF.

The gene calls are TRBV5-4 and TRBJ2-1, with 10 bases lining up with TRBD2. This CDR3 contains 16 residues. Germline trimming cut 4 bases from V and 7 bases from J; bases unmatched to any gene: 11. CDR1 is SGHNT and CDR2 is YYREEE in the germline V gene (reference sequence). DNA for the CDR3: TGTGCCAGCAGCCCCGAGAGCGGGAGGGGGATGAATGAGCAGTTCTTC. This translates into CASSPESGRGMNEQFF.

V is TRBV5-8 and J is TRBJ2-5; 7 bases agree with TRBD1. V shed 4 bases, J shed 4 bases, and the junction held 4 bases outside the gene matches. CDR1 SGHTS and CDR2 YDEGEE come from the germline V gene. The CDR3 sequence is 13 residues long. CDR3 region: CASSQTGLETQYF. CDR3 DNA sequence: TGTGCCAGCAGCCAGACAGGGTTAGAGACCCAGTACTTC.

The chain uses TRBV7-8 and TRBJ2-4; 8 bases are a match to TRBD2. This CDR3 comprises 15 residues. Germline-derived CDR1 and CDR2 are SGHVS and FQNEAQ. The junction had 11 bases not matched to a gene; V was cut back by 1 base and J by 12 bases. As DNA, the CDR3 is TGTGCCAGCAGCTTAGATCCTAGCCCCGGGGGGGGTCAGTACTTC. As protein: CASSLDPSPGGGQYF.

This clone was detected only a few times. This chain connects TRBV19 to TRBJ2-3, with TRBD2 matching over 8 bases. The ends lost 5 bases at V and 8 bases at J; junction bases unmatched: 21. The CDR3 spans 18 residues. Germline lookup yields CDR1 LNHDA and CDR2 SQIVND (reference sequence). The CDR3: CASSPGSVSGDARATQYF. CDR3 coding DNA: TGTGCCAGTAGTCCCGGCAGTGTTAGCGGGGATGCCCGGGCTACGCAGTATTTT. Variable domain in full (rest from reference TRBV19 and TRBJ2-3): DGGITQSPKYLFRKEGQNVTLSCEQNLNHDAMYWYRQDPGQGLRLIYYSQIVNDFQKGDIAEGYSVSREKKESFPLTVTSAQKNPTAFYLCASSPGSVSGDARATQYFGPGTRLTVL.

The genes are TRBV11-3 and TRBJ2-1; TRBD2 agrees at 12 bases. Losses at the gene ends were 4 bases for V and 2 bases for J; bases not matched to a gene: 12. Germline assignment: CDR1 SGHNT and CDR2 YENEEA. The CDR3 is made up of 19 amino acids. This chain's CDR3 is CASSSQSGLAGKTYNEQFF. DNA of the CDR3: TGTGCCAGCAGCTCACAAAGCGGACTAGCGGGGAAAACCTACAATGAGCAGTTCTTC. Full variable domain (remainder filled in from reference TRBV11-3 and TRBJ2-1): EAGVVQSPRYKIIEKKQPVAFWCNPISGHNTLYWYLQNLGQGPELLIRYENEEAVDDSQLPKDRFSAERLKGVDSTLKIQPAELGDSAVYLCASSSQSGLAGKTYNEQFFGPGTRLTVL.

This chain links TRBV19 with TRBJ2-1; possibly TRBD1 or TRBD2 for D (5 bases each). V gave up 4 bases and J gave up 9 bases, with 13 bases separating them. From germline, CDR1 is LNHDA and CDR2 SQIVND (reference sequence). The CDR3 totals 13 residues. This CDR3 is CASSTSRDAEQFF. CDR3 coding DNA: TGTGCCAGTAGTACCTCTAGGGACGCTGAGCAGTTCTTC.

The genes are TRBV7-9 and TRBJ1-1; D uncertain. Germline-derived CDR1 and CDR2 are SEHNR and FQNEAQ (reference sequence). The ends were cut back, 5 bases at V and 0 bases at J, with 10 bases in the middle. The CDR3 is 14 residues long. CDR3 region: CASSVQNLNTEAFF. The CDR3 nucleotides are TGTGCCAGCAGCGTACAGAACTTGAACACTGAAGCTTTCTTT. Full variable domain (outside the CDR3, taken from reference TRBV7-9 and TRBJ1-1): DTGVSQNPRHKITKRGQNVTFRCDPISEHNRLYWYRQTLGQGPEFLTYFQNEAQLEKSRLLSDRFSAERPKGSFSTLEIQRTEQGDSAMYLCASSVQNLNTEAFFGQGTRLTVV.

The rearrangement joins TRBV5-1 to TRBJ1-1; 7 bases are shared with TRBD1. With 3 bases clipped from V and 0 bases from J, the junction kept 2 bases outside the gene matches. The CDR3 loop spans 14 amino acids. Germline CDR1 and CDR2: SGHRS and YFSETQ. The CDR3 DNA is TGCGCCAGCAGCTCGGGACAGTTGAACACTGAAGCTTTCTTT. Amino acid sequence: CASSSGQLNTEAFF.

The V gene is TRBV15, the J gene TRBJ2-1, with 7 bases aligning to TRBD2. This CDR3 contains 16 residues. With 0 bases clipped from V and 0 bases from J, the junction kept 2 bases outside the gene matches. CDR1 LNHNV and CDR2 YYDKDF come from the germline V gene (reference sequence). The CDR3 spells CATSREAGNSYNEQFF. CDR3 nucleotides: TGTGCCACCAGCAGAGAAGCGGGAAACTCCTACAATGAGCAGTTCTTC.

The chain is built from TRBV2 and TRBJ2-1, with 12 nucleotides matching TRBD1. CDR1 and CDR2 (germline): SNHLY, FYNNEI. With 7 bases clipped from V and 6 bases from J, the junction kept 7 bases outside the gene matches. The CDR3 loop spans 15 amino acids. DNA of the CDR3: TGTGCCAGCAAGGGGGACAGGGGGCTCGTCAATGAGCAGTTCTTC. It encodes CASKGDRGLVNEQFF.